This entry lists 7 T cell receptor beta chains sequenced from one sample in a study of T-cell memory formation after mild COVID-19. TCRdb fed the 5' RACE reads into MiXCR, producing one record per CDR3 protein. Of about 290,000 distinct CDR3 sequences in the sample, approximately 18% were seen once. Specimen: PBMCs or a T cell subset sorted from them (not recorded which). Receptors were obtained from a man between 18 and 29 years old who had mild COVID-19 (a few samples of this study predate the infection). Cell type and time point are not known.

The genes are TRBV24-1 and TRBJ2-3; D unresolved. This CDR3 has 15 residues. Trimming pared 4 bases from V and 1 base from J, leaving 11 bases between. CDR1 is KGHDR and CDR2 is SFDVKD in the germline V gene. The CDR3, as DNA: TGTGCCACCAGTGACCCGTTTGGGGGCACAGATACGCAGTATTTT. Protein: CATSDPFGGTDTQYF.

At least ten counts were recorded for this clonotype. V and J are TRBV5-1 and TRBJ2-7; a weak D match, TRBD1 (5 bases). Trimming took off 6 bases at V and 0 bases at J, with 7 bases between the two ends. The CDR3 is 12 residues long. Germline values: CDR1 SGHRS, CDR2 YFSETQ. The CDR3, as DNA: TGCGCCAGCACAGGGAACTCCTACGAGCAGTACTTC. It encodes CASTGNSYEQYF.

The chain couples TRBV6-6 to TRBJ2-1; D remains ambiguous. The ends were cut back, 4 bases at V and 9 bases at J, with 4 bases in the middle. Germline V gene lookup returns CDR1 MNHNY and CDR2 SVGAGI (reference sequence). The CDR3 loop spans 10 amino acids. CDR3 sequence (DNA): TGTGCCAGCAGTTTCGGTGAGCAGTTCTTC. Encoded protein: CASSFGEQFF.

This clonotype has a handful of counts. This chain joins TRBV5-1 and TRBJ2-7; 11 nucleotides match TRBD1. Germline V gene lookup returns CDR1 SGHRS and CDR2 YFSETQ. The CDR3 has 18 residues. V dropped 4 bases and J dropped 3; count of bases not matched to a gene: 15. CDR3 sequence: CASSLYAAGTGGNYEQYV. Written as DNA, the CDR3 is TGCGCCAGCAGCCTATATGCCGCCGGGACAGGGGGAAACTACGAGCAGTACGTC.

This clonotype turned up a few times. The chain combines TRBV12-3 or TRBV12-4 with TRBJ1-1; D unresolved. The CDR3 is made up of 13 amino acids. The germline V and J ends were trimmed by 3 bases and 0 bases, with 5 bases remaining between them. In DNA form, the CDR3 reads TGTGCCAGCAGTTTCGGGTTGAACACTGAAGCTTTCTTT. Translated: CASSFGLNTEAFF.

The chain employs TRBV3-1 and TRBJ1-5; D gene uncertain. Germline loops: CDR1 LGHDT, CDR2 YNNKEL (reference sequence). The CDR3 covers 15 residues. V lost 1 base to trimming and J lost 4 bases, with 11 bases between them. CDR3 loop: CASSQGAQMNQPQHF. The CDR3 DNA sequence: TGTGCCAGCAGCCAAGGGGCACAGATGAATCAGCCCCAGCATTTT. The whole variable domain, remainder taken from reference TRBV3-1 and TRBJ1-5, is DTAVSQTPKYLVTQMGNDKSIKCEQNLGHDTMYWYKQDSKKFLKIMFSYNNKELIINETVPNRFSPKSPDKAHLNLHINSLELGDSAVYFCASSQGAQMNQPQHFGDGTRLSIL.

This chain links TRBV12-3 or TRBV12-4 with TRBJ2-5; the match to TRBD1 covers 7 bases. With 8 bases clipped from V and 5 bases from J, the junction kept 8 bases outside the gene matches. The CDR3 spans 13 residues. CDR3 sequence (DNA): TGTGCCAGCGGAGAGGGGGCCGCGGAGACCCAGTACTTC. Its protein is CASGEGAAETQYF.